The 3 T cell receptor beta chains reported below all come from one sample, sequenced in a study of blood T cell repertoires in COVID-19. Assay: immunoSEQ multiplex PCR; the TCRdb copy retains only in-frame clones and omits some. The sample lists 150,000 or so clones; 80% were seen once. The sample was peripheral blood. The receptor set was obtained from a man in his 60s with acute or convalescent COVID-19.

The chain carries TRBV9 and TRBJ1-2; unclear D gene. V lost 3 bases, J lost 8 bases, and 17 bases lay in between. CDR1 SGDLS and CDR2 YYNGEE come from the germline V gene. CDR3 length equals 14 residues. This CDR3 reads CASSAEGFPGGYTF. The DNA for the CDR3 is TGTGCCAGCAGCGCCGAGGGTTTCCCGGGAGGCTACACCTTC.

The chain couples TRBV27 to TRBJ1-2, with a weak D call TRBD1 (5 bases). The CDR3 is 14 residues long. V shed 4 bases and J shed 4 bases, with 13 bases lying between them. Per germline, CDR1 MNHEY and CDR2 SMNVEV (reference sequence). CDR3 in amino acids: CASSSRQGSYGYTF. The DNA of the CDR3 is TGTGCCAGCAGTTCGAGGCAGGGTTCCTATGGCTACACCTTC.

This chain joins TRBV24-1 and TRBJ2-5; maybe TRBD1 (5 bases). Trimming cost V 4 bases and J 5 bases, with 10 bases left between them. The CDR3 has 13 amino acids. Germline CDR1 KGHDR, CDR2 SFDVKD. CDR3 in amino acids: CATSDPRVETQYF. CDR3 DNA sequence: TGTGCCACCAGTGACCCCAGGGTCGAGACCCAGTACTTC.